The 9 T cell receptor beta chains in this list originate from one sample, sequenced in a study of shared clonotypes between healthy human individuals (TCRdb year 2020). Library preparation was by the immunoSEQ multiplex PCR assay. TCRdb obtained this table from immuneACCESS and retained in-frame rearrangements with V and J assigned. These tables miss some clones; where compared with another copy, unresolved V genes account for less than half of the shortfall, and the remainder is unexplained. Recorded for this sample are over 700,000 clones; about two thirds of them occurred a single time. The ten largest clones take up approximately 2% of the sample. Sequencing was done on a sample of memory CD4+ T cells sorted from blood. The sample's cell subset or site label, in plain terms: CD45RA-negative fraction. These TCRs come from a woman aged 30 to 39 in good health.

The chain combines TRBV6-1 with TRBJ2-2; D possibly corresponds to TRBD2 (5 bases). V dropped 0 bases and J dropped 4 bases, with 12 bases sitting between them. Germline CDR1 and CDR2: MNHNS and SASEGT. This CDR3 region has 16 residues. The CDR3 loop is CASSEAPRATTGELFF. CDR3 sequence (DNA): TGTGCCAGCAGTGAAGCGCCGAGGGCGACCACCGGGGAGCTGTTTTTT.

On this clone: Distinct nucleotide sequences in the sample also encode this CDR3. V and J are TRBV5-1 and TRBJ2-1; the D is unclear. Germline-derived CDR1 and CDR2 are SGHRS and YFSETQ. V gave up 4 bases and J gave up 0 bases, with 11 bases separating them. The CDR3 contains 15 residues. This CDR3 reads CASSTDTSSYNEQFF. CDR3 DNA sequence: TGCGCCAGCAGCACTGACACCAGCTCCTACAATGAGCAGTTCTTC.

This clone occurred many times. V and J are TRBV5-3 and TRBJ1-4; D is possibly TRBD1 (5 bases). TRBV5-3 is designated an ORF whose function remains uncertain. Trimming removed 4 bases from V and 6 bases from J, with 19 bases in between. CDR3 length: 16 amino acids. CDR3 loop: CARSPWLEGGDEKLFF. CDR3 in DNA: TGTGCCAGAAGCCCTTGGTTGGAGGGAGGGGATGAAAAACTGTTTTTT.

The chain employs TRBV7-6 and TRBJ2-6; unclear D gene. In germline, CDR1 is SGHVS, CDR2 FNYEAQ. This CDR3 is built from 16 residues. The V gene lost 1 base and the J gene lost 0 bases, with 7 bases spanning the gap. The chain's CDR3 is CASSLETPSGANVLTF. The CDR3 DNA sequence: TGTGCCAGCAGCTTAGAAACCCCCTCTGGGGCCAACGTCCTGACTTTC.

The chain links TRBV29-1 to TRBJ1-1; 9 positions match TRBD1. Germline V gene data show CDR1 as SQVTM and CDR2 as ANQGSEA. J lost 7 bases, V lost 7 bases, and 7 bases had no gene match. The CDR3 length is 12 residues. The CDR3: CSAVDRGREAFF. The CDR3 nucleotides read TGCAGCGCTGTGGACAGGGGCCGTGAAGCTTTCTTT. Drawing the rest from reference TRBV29-1 and TRBJ1-1, the complete variable domain is SAVISQKPSRDICQRGTSLTIQCQVDSQVTMMFWYRQQPGQSLTLIATANQGSEATYESGFVIDKFPISRPNLTFSTLTVSNMSPEDSSIYLCSAVDRGREAFFGQGTRLTVV.

This clone showed up many times. This chain connects TRBV28 to TRBJ2-7, with TRBD1 identical over 10 bases. The CDR3 is made up of 14 amino acids. Trimming at V came to 5 bases and at J to 5 bases, leaving 6 bases not matched to a gene. Germline assignment: CDR1 MDHEN and CDR2 SYDVKM. CDR3 in amino acids: CASSRTGGWHEQYF. The CDR3 bases are TGTGCCAGCAGTCGGACAGGGGGATGGCACGAGCAGTACTTC.

This chain joins TRBV5-1 and TRBJ2-5; 7 nucleotides match TRBD2. V lost 0 bases, J lost 0 bases, and 11 bases stayed unmatched. The CDR3 runs to 18 residues. Germline V CDR1 and CDR2: SGHRS, YFSETQ. CDR3 loop: CASSLASSGNPYQETQYF. The CDR3 nucleotides read TGCGCCAGCAGCTTGGCCTCTAGCGGTAACCCGTACCAAGAGACCCAGTACTTC.

Regarding this clone: Distinct nucleotide sequences in the sample also encode this CDR3. The chain recombines TRBV7-2 with TRBJ2-3, with a possible D match to TRBD1 (6 bases). The CDR3 is 14 amino acids. Germline-derived CDR1 and CDR2 are SGHTA and FQGNSA. The germline V and J ends were trimmed by 2 bases and 2 bases, with 8 bases remaining between them. The CDR3: CASSLQGSTDTQYF. The CDR3 DNA is TGTGCCAGCAGCTTACAGGGGTCCACAGATACGCAGTATTTT.

The chain joins TRBV7-3 to TRBJ2-1; 8 bases agree with TRBD2. J lost 7 bases, V lost 3 bases, and 11 bases had no gene match. The germline gives CDR1 SGHTA, CDR2 FQGTGA. There are 16 residues in the CDR3. CDR3 nucleotides: TGTGCCAGCAGCTTCCAAGCGGGAGTGGTTAGGAATGAGCAGTTCTTC. This sequence encodes CASSFQAGVVRNEQFF. Together with reference TRBV7-3 and TRBJ2-1, the CDR3 gives the full variable domain: GAGVSQTPSNKVTEKGKYVELRCDPISGHTALYWYRQSLGQGPEFLIYFQGTGAADDSGLPNDRFFAVRPEGSVSTLKIQRTERGDSAVYLCASSFQAGVVRNEQFFGPGTRLTVL.